The 3 T cell receptor beta chains below were found in one sample sequenced in a study of patients and donors after allogeneic stem cell transplantation. A single record per CDR3 protein comes from TCRdb applying MiXCR to the RT-PCR reads. This sample has about a million distinct CDR3 sequences, with more than 15% found just once. The sample comprised blood, either unsorted or a sorted T cell fraction (not recorded which). The receptors were gathered from a human donor who was either an allogeneic HSCT recipient or a stem cell or donor lymphocyte infusion donor (not recorded which). It is not recorded whose cells these are; they may come from a transplant donor.

The J gene is TRBJ2-7, the V gene TRBV5-5; 9 bases are a match to TRBD1. The germline CDR1 and CDR2 sequences are SGHKS and YYEKEE (reference sequence). J was trimmed by 0 bases and V by 4 bases; bases with no gene match: 8. The CDR3 sequence is 16 residues long. The CDR3 sequence: CASSEGQGSGSYEQYF. CDR3 bases: TGTGCCAGCAGCGAAGGACAGGGGTCGGGCTCCTACGAGCAGTACTTC.

A few counts support this clonotype. The V and J genes are TRBV5-5 and TRBJ2-5; no reliable D call. This CDR3 is 11 amino acids long. Germline CDR1 SGHKS, CDR2 YYEKEE (reference sequence). V was trimmed by 4 bases and J by 7 bases, leaving 8 bases between them. For the CDR3, the DNA is TGTGCCAGCAGCCCGATTGGGACCCAGTACTTC. This encodes CASSPIGTQYF.

The chain combines TRBV6-2 or TRBV6-3 with TRBJ2-2, with D possibly called TRBD1 or TRBD2 (5 bases each). CDR1 MNHEY and CDR2 SVGEGT come from the germline V gene. CDR3 length: 14 amino acids. Trimming stripped 2 bases from V and 4 bases from J, with 8 bases between. CDR3: CASSYGDATGELFF. CDR3 DNA: TGTGCCAGCAGTTACGGGGACGCCACCGGGGAGCTGTTTTTT.